These T cell receptor beta chains were read from a single sample in a study of T-cell reconstitution after alpha-beta-depleted transplantation in children. TCRdb re-derived calls from the PCR reads in MiXCR, one entry per CDR3 protein. Of approximately 640,000 distinct CDR3 sequences in the sample, approximately 17% were seen once. Sequenced here: PBMCs from the stem cell graft donor, sampled from the stem cell graft. These receptor sequences come from a human donor who donated a stem cell graft to a child with acute myeloid leukemia. The CDR3 runs from the conserved cysteine through the conserved F or W. Each record gives: V gene, J gene, clone size, D gene, CDR3 protein, CDR3 DNA. A D gene is named only where the DNA matches it firmly. Size is stated for part of the rows, as once, few or many counts, or as a class when the clone is expanded.

TRBV5-1	TRBJ2-7	many	NA	CASSIGTDSYEQYF	TGCGCCAGCAGCATCGGGACGGACTCCTACGAGCAGTACTTC
TRBV9	TRBJ2-3	NA	NA	CASRDTTDTQYF	TGTGCCAGCAGGGATACCACAGATACGCAGTATTTT
TRBV5-1	TRBJ1-5	few	NA	CASSFMGNSNQPQHF	TGCGCCAGCAGCTTTATGGGCAATAGCAATCAGCCCCAGCATTTT
TRBV20-1	TRBJ2-7	NA	NA	CSASLEGGEYQQYF	TGCAGTGCTAGTTTGGAGGGGGGAGAATATCAGCAGTACTTC
TRBV29-1	TRBJ1-2	few	NA	CSVEWPGRARYTF	TGCAGCGTTGAATGGCCAGGGAGGGCACGCTACACCTTC
TRBV27	TRBJ1-1	NA	NA	CASTVGRTGNTEAFF	TGTGCCAGCACTGTGGGGAGGACGGGGAACACTGAAGCTTTCTTT
TRBV20-1	TRBJ2-3	NA	TRBD2	CSAHGLAGEFTDTQYF	TGCAGTGCTCACGGACTAGCGGGAGAATTCACAGATACGCAGTATTTT
TRBV7-2	TRBJ2-3	many	NA	CASSAGNTDTQYF	TGTGCCAGCAGCGCCGGGAACACAGATACGCAGTATTTT
TRBV6-1	TRBJ2-7	few	NA	CASSRGGSRVHEQYF	TGTGCCAGCAGTCGTGGGGGTAGCAGGGTCCACGAGCAGTACTTC
TRBV7-2	TRBJ2-5	few	NA	CASSLDPGYQETQYF	TGTGCCAGCAGCTTAGACCCGGGGTATCAAGAGACCCAGTACTTC
TRBV20-1	TRBJ2-5	few	NA	CSADGGPKETQYF	TGCAGTGCTGATGGTGGGCCCAAAGAGACCCAGTACTTC
TRBV6-5	TRBJ1-1	few	TRBD1	CASSYSRQGSAEAFF	TGTGCCAGCAGTTACTCCAGACAGGGAAGCGCTGAAGCTTTCTTT
TRBV20-1	TRBJ1-3	few	TRBD1	CSARGPTGDGNTIYF	TGCAGTGCTAGAGGCCCGACAGGGGATGGAAACACCATATATTTT
TRBV20-1	TRBJ2-1	many	NA	CSARSARSYNEQFF	TGCAGTGCTAGATCGGCACGCTCCTACAATGAGCAGTTCTTC
TRBV7-7	TRBJ2-5	few	NA	CASSQGAGTQYF	TGTGCCAGCAGCCAAGGGGCGGGGACCCAGTACTTC
TRBV20-1	TRBJ1-2	many	NA	CSARRAGMDHGYTF	TGCAGTGCTAGAAGGGCAGGGATGGACCATGGCTACACCTTC
TRBV20-1	TRBJ2-2	few	NA	CSAADPGGADTGELFF	TGCAGTGCTGCCGACCCAGGGGGGGCCGACACCGGGGAGCTGTTTTTT
TRBV10-3	TRBJ1-2	once	NA	CAISESGRGGYTF	TGTGCCATCAGTGAGTCGGGGAGGGGAGGCTACACCTTC
TRBV24-1	TRBJ2-3	few	NA	CATTRGAGSTDTQYF	TGTGCCACCACCCGAGGGGCAGGGTCGACAGATACGCAGTATTTT
TRBV29-1	TRBJ1-1	many	NA	CSGLPGPNTEAFF	TGCAGCGGATTACCGGGACCGAACACTGAAGCTTTCTTT
TRBV6-5	TRBJ2-4	few	NA	CASSYEGVAKNIQYF	TGTGCCAGCAGTTACGAGGGCGTAGCCAAAAACATTCAGTACTTC
TRBV20-1	TRBJ1-2	many	TRBD1	CSARDRDRRYGYTF	TGCAGTGCTAGAGATCGGGACAGGCGCTATGGCTACACCTTC
TRBV12-3/TRBV12-4	TRBJ2-1	many	NA	CASSPLLQTGQFF	TGTGCCAGCAGTCCCCTCCTTCAGACAGGCCAGTTCTTC
TRBV12-3/TRBV12-4	TRBJ2-1	many	NA	CASSLKGLEYNEQFF	TGTGCCAGCAGTTTGAAAGGGCTCGAGTACAATGAGCAGTTCTTC
TRBV29-1	TRBJ2-1	few	NA	CSALGGGASEQFF	TGCAGCGCCCTTGGAGGGGGGGCGAGTGAGCAGTTCTTC
TRBV5-1	TRBJ2-3	many	NA	CASSWDSTDTQYF	TGCGCCAGCAGTTGGGACAGCACAGATACGCAGTATTTT
TRBV27	TRBJ1-5	NA	NA	CASSPLSFPNQPQHF	TGTGCCAGCAGTCCGTTGTCGTTCCCCAATCAGCCCCAGCATTTT
TRBV20-1	TRBJ1-4	many	NA	CSARQPRVGGEKLFF	TGCAGTGCTAGACAACCCAGAGTCGGAGGGGAAAAACTGTTTTTT
TRBV13	TRBJ2-3	few	NA	CASSLEGVQDTQYF	TGTGCCAGCAGCTTAGAAGGGGTTCAAGATACGCAGTATTTT
TRBV12-3/TRBV12-4	TRBJ1-2	few	NA	CASSSRISGGYGYTF	TGTGCCAGCAGTTCCCGAATTTCGGGGGGCTATGGCTACACCTTC
TRBV20-1	TRBJ1-6	many	NA	CSARAGNSPLHF	TGCAGTGCTAGAGCGGGTAATTCACCCCTCCACTTT
TRBV7-2	TRBJ2-1	NA	TRBD2	CASSPRTSGGVNEQFF	TGTGCCAGCAGTCCTAGGACTAGCGGGGGGGTAAATGAGCAGTTCTTC
TRBV24-1	TRBJ2-1	few	NA	CATSEPTGSLYNEQFF	TGTGCCACCAGTGAGCCCACAGGGTCCCTTTACAATGAGCAGTTCTTC